This TCR beta chain was obtained from a study of molecular identifiers for immune sequencing clone quantification. In TCRdb, the PCR reads were re-called with MiXCR into one record per CDR3 protein. The sample includes about 640,000 distinct CDR3 sequences, 20% of them seen just once. The CDR3 length is 14 residues. V was cut by 3 bases and J by 2 bases, with 11 bases left in between. The germline gives CDR1 SEHNR, CDR2 FQNEAQ (reference sequence). V is TRBV7-9 and J is TRBJ2-7; D is ambiguous. The TCR originated in a human donor in good health. Some libraries in this study had Jurkat cell RNA spiked in. Sequencing was carried out using naive CD8+ T cells from blood, with Jurkat cell RNA spiked in. Subset reported: FACS-sorted CD8+CD4-CCR7+CD45RA+ naive T cells. The CDR3 coding sequence is TGTGCCAGCAGCTTTCATTCAGGCGCCTACGAGCAGTACTTC. This gives the protein CASSFHSGAYEQYF.